Judged by abundance, the clone carrying this T cell receptor beta chain is medium-sized. Its matching antigen is unknown. These data come from a study of vaccination and CD4 T cells after COVID-19. Study-wide findings and caveats: There were relatively few convalescent patients studied, and there were no early post-infection timepoints. For convalescent patients, 304 of the 307 vaccine-specific clones analyzed were classified as spike mono-reactive.

Treatment here: approximately nine-day PBMC culture with coronavirus spike peptide pools or control peptides (ViraFEST assay). CD4+ T cells that had been cultured provided DNA sequenced with the Oncomine TCR Beta short-read assay. MiXCR, applied by TCRdb to the PCR reads, yields one record per CDR3 protein. The sample has tens of thousands of distinct CDR3 sequences; 58% are singletons. This CDR3 is built from 13 residues. Germline V lookup: CDR1 DFQATT, CDR2 SNEGSKA (reference sequence). V lost 3 bases and J lost 4, with 12 bases in between. Sample: CD4+ T cells from blood, cultured in vitro. The rearrangement joins TRBV20-1 to TRBJ1-1; tentative D call: TRBD1 (5 bases). This TCR came from a human donor who had recovered from COVID-19. Here the CDR3 DNA reads TGCAGTGCTAGGGGGCTTGATGGCACTGAAGCTTTCTTT. Amino acids: CSARGLDGTEAFF.